Detailed here is one T cell receptor beta chain. The trim removed 4 bases at V and 13 bases at J, leaving 11 bases unmatched. This CDR3 is 13 amino acids long. Germline CDR1 reads MDHEN; CDR2 reads SYDVKM. In the original processing: Nucleated cell number was recorded as an estimate derived from reference gene primer amplification. This table comes from immunoSEQ multiplex PCR, and its TCRdb copy is limited to in-frame clones, with some not included. V, J and clone size reflect that table, while D and trimming were determined from the DNA. This sample has about 120,000 clones; approximately 87% occur once, and the top ten carry about 2.1%. These data belong to a study of blood T cell repertoires in COVID-19. About the study: Both acute and convalescent COVID-19 samples were obtained from the United States, Italy and Spain.

Sequences were obtained from peripheral blood. The rearrangement joins TRBV28 to TRBJ2-5; 8 bases are a match to TRBD2. The sequence was obtained from a man aged 25 to 40 with acute or convalescent COVID-19. The CDR3 coding sequence is TGTGCCAGCAGTTCCCCTTCAATAGCGGGGACGTACTTC. It codes for CASSSPSIAGTYF.